This TCR beta chain was observed in a study of early T cells in non-severe SARS-CoV-2 infection. Study-wide context: The sequenced material was bulk RNA from unsorted whole blood, and its chains were unpaired. The study's findings and limits: VDJdb-based annotation leaned toward anti-spike CD8 responses and missed private and CD4 specificities.

The germline gives CDR1 KGHSH, CDR2 LQKENI. Trimming stripped 3 bases from V and 4 bases from J, with 12 bases between. This CDR3 has 14 residues. In the library, individual cDNA molecules carried attached unique molecular identifiers. TCRdb re-called the 5' RACE reads through MiXCR, storing one row per CDR3 protein. The sample records roughly 93,000 distinct CDR3 sequences, more than 9.5% being singletons. Turning to this clonotype: Its antigen remains unknown.

The chain recombines TRBV18 with TRBJ2-5; D may be TRBD1 (5 bases). The sequence came from an adult who was a healthcare worker with PCR-confirmed SARS-CoV-2 infection or an uninfected control (not recorded which). The specimen was whole blood. CDR3 protein: CASSPRTRGETQYF. DNA of the CDR3: TGTGCCAGCTCACCCCGGACACGCGGAGAGACCCAGTACTTC.